Reported below is one TCR beta chain. Germline V gene sequence: CDR1 LNHDA, CDR2 SQIVND (reference sequence). The CDR3 has 14 residues. The V end was cut by 9 bases, the J end by 3 bases, with 17 bases between. The table came from immunoSEQ multiplex PCR; TCRdb's copy has only in-frame clones and leaves some out. The top ten hold over 6.5% of the sample, which has about 120,000 clones, approximately 77% seen once. The source of the sample is a study of blood T cell repertoires in COVID-19. J is TRBJ1-1 and V is TRBV19; D may be TRBD1 (5 bases). This TCR was sampled from a human donor in a cohort sampled during active COVID-19. The sample consisted of peripheral blood. The DNA for the CDR3 is TGTGCCAGCACCCTTATGGGGGGAGACACTGAAGCTTTCTTT. Encoded protein: CASTLMGGDTEAFF.